A selection of T cell receptor beta chains follows, all from one sample in a study of T cells after posttransplantation cyclophosphamide. The repertoire was sequenced with immunoSEQ multiplex PCR; TCRdb's copy has only in-frame clones and lacks some. The sample includes around 9,200 clones, roughly nine tenths of them seen just once. The specimen was memory CD4+ T cells sorted from PBMCs. The receptors originated from a woman in her fifties or sixties in good health, CMV-negative, and a related stem cell transplant donor. Both conserved end residues are part of each CDR3. The D gene is left open where the match is weak. Some rows mark clone size as missing; the rest say once, few, many or name a class of expanded clone.

abundance	d_gene	v_gene	j_gene	CDR3nt	CDR3aa
.	.	TRBV18	TRBJ1-1	TGTGCCAGCTCACCATTGAACGGGAACACTGAAGCTTTCTTT	CASSPLNGNTEAFF
once	TRBD1	TRBV5-1	TRBJ1-4	TGCGCCAGCAGCTTGACAGGGGGTAATGAAAAACTGTTTTTT	CASSLTGGNEKLFF
once	TRBD2	TRBV5-1	TRBJ2-3	TGCGCCAGCAGCGGGGCTAGCGGGAACACAGATACGCAGTATTTT	CASSGASGNTDTQYF
.	.	TRBV28	TRBJ1-2	TGTGCCAGCAGTTTACAGTCCGGGATCGGTGGCTACACCTTC	CASSLQSGIGGYTF
.	.	TRBV5-8	TRBJ2-5	TGTGCCAGCAGCCTAACGTCGGGGTTCACCCAGTACTTC	CASSLTSGFTQYF
.	TRBD2	TRBV7-2	TRBJ2-5	TGTGCCAGCAGCTCGCGACTAGCCCAAGAGACCCAGTACTTC	CASSSRLAQETQYF
.	.	TRBV19	TRBJ1-1	TGTGCCAGTAGTATAGGTAGAACTGAAGCTTTCTTT	CASSIGRTEAFF
.	.	TRBV6-1	TRBJ2-3	TGTGCCAGCAGCCTAGGGGCTTGGGCAGATACGCAGTATTTT	CASSLGAWADTQYF
.	.	TRBV7-8	TRBJ1-1	TGTGCCAGCAGAGTCGACACTTACACTGAAGCTTTCTTT	CASRVDTYTEAFF
.	.	TRBV2	TRBJ1-1	TGTGCCAGCAGTGACCAGGGGATGAGCACTGAAGCTTTCTTT	CASSDQGMSTEAFF
.	TRBD1	TRBV28	TRBJ1-2	TGTGCCAGCAACACAGGGGGCTATGGCTACACCTTC	CASNTGGYGYTF
once	.	TRBV19	TRBJ2-3	TGTGCCACCCTGGGGGCCGGGGCGCAGTATTTT	CATLGAGAQYF
.	.	TRBV7-2	TRBJ1-4	TGTGCCAGCAACGTTATGGGAGGGGGTAATGAAAAACTGTTTTTT	CASNVMGGGNEKLFF
.	.	TRBV7-6	TRBJ2-3	TGTGCCAGCAGCTTAAGGGGCCGCAGATCTAGCACAGATACGCAGTATTTT	CASSLRGRRSSTDTQYF
.	.	TRBV11-2	TRBJ2-2	TGTGCCAGCAGGCTGACAGGCCGGACCGGGGAGCTGTTTTTT	CASRLTGRTGELFF
.	TRBD1	TRBV2	TRBJ2-3	TGTGCCAGCAGCGCCCGGGACAGGGGGGCAGATACGCAGTATTTT	CASSARDRGADTQYF
.	.	TRBV7-9	TRBJ2-3	TGTGCCAGCAGCCTCACAGATACGCAGTATTTT	CASSLTDTQYF
.	.	TRBV7-2	TRBJ1-1	TGTGCCAGCAGCCCACCGGTGGGAGGAACAAACACTGAAGCTTTCTTT	CASSPPVGGTNTEAFF
.	TRBD1	TRBV2	TRBJ1-4	TGTGCCAGCAGTCAGGGGGCTGCTTGGGAAAAACTGTTTTTT	CASSQGAAWEKLFF
.	.	TRBV10-2	TRBJ2-5	TGCGCCAGCAGAGAAGCCCGGGAGACCCAGTACTTC	CASREARETQYF
.	TRBD2	TRBV11-3	TRBJ2-1	TGTGCCAGCAGTCCGGGACTAGCGCGAGGACACAATGAGCAGTTCTTC	CASSPGLARGHNEQFF
.	TRBD2	TRBV30	TRBJ2-1	TGTGCCTGGAGTGTATGGGGGACTATCAATGAGCAGTTCTTC	CAWSVWGTINEQFF
.	.	TRBV6-5	TRBJ1-6	TGTGCCAGCAGTAAAACCAGGGGATCACCCCTCCACTTT	CASSKTRGSPLHF
.	TRBD2	TRBV4-2	TRBJ2-7	TGTGCCAGCAGCCAGGTTTCAGGTGAGCGGGGGGCGGCCGCACCTTACGAGCAGTACTTC	CASSQVSGERGAAAPYEQYF
.	.	TRBV5-1	TRBJ2-1	TGCGCCAGCAGCTTACGGGTCCATGAGCAGTTCTTC	CASSLRVHEQFF
.	.	TRBV15	TRBJ2-3	TGTGCCACCAACCCGGGAGACGCAGATACGCAGTATTTT	CATNPGDADTQYF
.	.	TRBV7-9	TRBJ1-6	TGTGCCAGCAGCTTCAGGGGAGATTCCCCCCTCCACTTT	CASSFRGDSPLHF
.	.	TRBV25-1	TRBJ1-2	TGTGCCAGCAGTGACGTGGGGGGAGGCTACACCTTC	CASSDVGGGYTF
.	TRBD1	TRBV6-5	TRBJ2-5	TGTGCCAGCAGTTACACACAGGGGCCCCGAGGGGAGACCCAGTACTTC	CASSYTQGPRGETQYF
.	.	TRBV5-6	TRBJ1-3	TGTGCCAGCAGCTCGCCGACAGTCTCTGGAAACACCATATATTTT	CASSSPTVSGNTIYF
.	.	TRBV5-1	TRBJ1-6	TGCGCCAGCAGCTTGGGGGGCACACAGGGAGGGGGTAATTCCCCCCTCCACTTT	CASSLGGTQGGGNSPLHF
.	.	TRBV9	TRBJ2-1	TGTGCCAGCAGCGGTGGCTCCCTTGGGCGCAATGAGCAGTTCTTC	CASSGGSLGRNEQFF
.	TRBD2	TRBV29-1	TRBJ2-3	TGCAGCGGGGTGGGAGCGGGAGGTGGTACGCAGTATTTT	CSGVGAGGGTQYF
.	.	TRBV2	TRBJ2-7	TGTGCCAGCAGTGAAGCCTCGGGATACGAGCAGTACTTC	CASSEASGYEQYF
.	.	TRBV5-1	TRBJ1-4	TGCGCCAGCAGCTTTCAGGGGACTAATGAAAAACTGTTTTTT	CASSFQGTNEKLFF
.	TRBD1	TRBV27	TRBJ1-2	TGTGCCAGCAGGACCATACAGGGGAATGGCTATGGCTACACCTTC	CASRTIQGNGYGYTF
.	.	TRBV5-1	TRBJ1-4	TGCGCCAGCAGCTTGAGCCAGGGAGGGGAAAAACTGTTTTTT	CASSLSQGGEKLFF
.	TRBD2	TRBV7-9	TRBJ2-3	TGTGCCAGCAGCTTAACTAGCGGGAGTTCAGATACGCAGTATTTT	CASSLTSGSSDTQYF
few	TRBD1	TRBV19	TRBJ2-7	TGTGCCAGTAGTCCGGGGACAGGAACCTACGAGCAGTACTTC	CASSPGTGTYEQYF
.	TRBD1	TRBV7-2	TRBJ1-4	TGTGCCAGCAGCTCGTTTGACAGGGGGCTGTTTTTT	CASSSFDRGLFF
.	TRBD2	TRBV30	TRBJ2-7	TGTGCGGGAGGGAGAGGCGGGAGCGGAAACGAGCAGTACTTC	CAGGRGGSGNEQYF